The 27 T cell receptor beta chains given below trace back to one sample, sequenced in a study of chemoradiotherapy in HPV16-positive cancers. Assay used: immunoSEQ multiplex PCR; TCRdb lists only in-frame clones, some missing. Of about 25,000 clones in the sample, about 92% were seen once. Source: blood, taken from a patient who underwent chemoradiotherapy. The receptors stem from a human donor with HPV-associated anogenital cancer.

This sequence joins TRBV27 and TRBJ2-1; D perhaps matches TRBD1 (6 bases). The V gene's germline CDR1 is MNHEY and CDR2 SMNVEV (reference sequence). V lost 4 bases and J lost 5, with 21 bases in between. The CDR3 extends over 17 amino acids. CDR3 coding DNA: TGTGCCAGCAGTTCTTTCCCTTACAGGGATTCTGACAATGAGCAGTTCTTC. Translated: CASSSFPYRDSDNEQFF.

J is TRBJ2-3 and V is TRBV4-2, with TRBD2 identical over 10 bases. J gave up 4 bases and V 3 bases, and 1 base lay outside the gene matches. The CDR3 runs 14 residues. Germline V lookup: CDR1 LGHNA, CDR2 YNFKEQ. The chain's CDR3 is CASSQGTSADTQYF. Written as DNA, the CDR3 is TGTGCCAGCAGCCAGGGGACTAGCGCAGATACGCAGTATTTT.

V is TRBV7-9 and J is TRBJ2-1; 9 bases match TRBD2. The CDR3 totals 16 residues. Germline assignment: CDR1 SEHNR and CDR2 FQNEAQ (reference sequence). Trimming cost V 5 bases and J 9 bases; bases outside gene matches: 14. CDR3: CASSPKSGGRAIEQFF. In DNA form, the CDR3 reads TGTGCCAGCAGCCCGAAGTCGGGCGGGAGGGCCATTGAGCAGTTCTTC.

This chain uses TRBV19 with TRBJ1-5; TRBD1 matches at 9 bases. The junction had 4 bases not matched to a gene; V was cut back by 4 bases and J by 6 bases. CDR3 length: 14 residues. Germline assignment: CDR1 LNHDA and CDR2 SQIVND (reference sequence). For the CDR3, the DNA is TGTGCCAGTAGTACGACAGGGGGGGCTCAGCCCCAGCATTTT. Translating gives CASSTTGGAQPQHF.

V usage is TRBV10-2 and J usage is TRBJ1-5, with no clear D. This CDR3 contains 16 residues. Trimming pared 3 bases from V and 7 bases from J, leaving 19 bases between. Germline V gene sequence: CDR1 WSHSY, CDR2 SAAADI. The CDR3 is CASSDNTMTPGQPQHF. CDR3 in DNA: TGCGCCAGCAGTGATAATACGATGACACCGGGGCAGCCCCAGCATTTT.

This clone showed up just once. This sequence joins TRBV7-8 and TRBJ2-5; 9 nucleotides line up with TRBD1. Trimming took 4 bases from V and 1 from J; bases not matched to a gene: 4. CDR3 length: 15 residues. Germline-derived CDR1 and CDR2 are SGHVS and FQNEAQ. The CDR3 DNA follows: TGTGCCAGCAGCTCGGACAGGGGTATCCAAGAGACCCAGTACTTC. As protein: CASSSDRGIQETQYF.

This chain links TRBV6-5 with TRBJ1-1, with TRBD1 matching 8 bases. The CDR3 sequence is 13 residues long. Germline V gene sequence: CDR1 MNHEY, CDR2 SVGAGI. V lost 5 bases and J lost 11; bases outside the gene matches: 10. The CDR3 here is CASSPLDRDRAFF. The CDR3 region has the DNA TGTGCCAGCAGTCCCTTAGACCGGGACAGGGCTTTCTTT.

This chain links TRBV28 with TRBJ2-2, with no clear D. With 3 bases removed from V and 6 bases from J, the gap between germline ends came to 14 bases. CDR1 and CDR2 (germline): MDHEN, SYDVKM. This CDR3 contains 15 residues. The CDR3 here is CASSLRGGPSGELFF. CDR3 bases: TGTGCCAGCAGTTTGCGAGGCGGTCCGTCCGGGGAGCTGTTTTTT. The complete variable domain, with remaining parts taken from reference TRBV28 and TRBJ2-2, reads DVKVTQSSRYLVKRTGEKVFLECVQDMDHENMFWYRQDPGLGLRLIYFSYDVKMKEKGDIPEGYSVSREKKERFSLILESASTNQTSMYLCASSLRGGPSGELFFGEGSRLTVL.

The chain employs TRBV5-4 and TRBJ2-7; 8 nucleotides match TRBD1. The CDR3 has 15 residues. Germline V gene data show CDR1 as SGHNT and CDR2 as YYREEE (reference sequence). V lost 0 bases and J lost 3; bases outside the gene matches: 5. The CDR3 DNA is TGTGCCAGCAGCTTGGAGAAGGGACAGGTCTACGAGCAGTACTTC. This sequence encodes CASSLEKGQVYEQYF.

The chain recombines TRBV15 with TRBJ2-7; TRBD1 matches at 9 bases. The J segment lost 2 bases and the V segment lost 7 bases, leaving 6 bases of the junction unmatched. Per germline, CDR1 LNHNV and CDR2 YYDKDF (reference sequence). The CDR3 length is 14 residues. CDR3 region: CATTSDRGAYEQYF. CDR3 DNA: TGTGCCACCACTTCGGACAGGGGTGCCTACGAGCAGTACTTC.

This clone has only one observation. V usage is TRBV6-5 and J usage is TRBJ2-7; TRBD2 aligns across 9 bases. CDR1 and CDR2 (germline): MNHEY, SVGAGI. V was clipped by 4 bases and J by 6 bases; unmatched bases: 1. The CDR3 length is 12 residues. CDR3 DNA sequence: TGTGCCAGCAGTTCGACTAGCGGCGAGCAGTACTTC. Amino acid sequence: CASSSTSGEQYF.

The V and J genes are TRBV11-2 and TRBJ2-5, with unresolved D. V gave up 0 bases and J gave up 2 bases, with 7 bases separating them. The germline CDR1 and CDR2 sequences are SGHAT and FQNNGV. This CDR3 spans 14 amino acids. In DNA form, the CDR3 reads TGTGCCAGCAGCTTAGATCCCCCGCAAGAGACCCAGTACTTC. Translated: CASSLDPPQETQYF.

The V and J genes are TRBV10-2 and TRBJ2-4, with 7 bases matching TRBD1. Germline trimming cut 6 bases from V and 4 bases from J; bases unmatched to any gene: 9. CDR1 is WSHSY, CDR2 SAAADI, per germline. The length of the CDR3 is 15 residues. CDR3 DNA: TGCGCCAGCAGGCAACCCGGGACAGAGAAAAACATTCAGTACTTC. Its protein product is CASRQPGTEKNIQYF.

Note on this clone: A read error is likely here: a far larger clone is one base away. This chain joins TRBV11-1 and TRBJ1-1; D is unresolved. Germline V gene sequence: CDR1 SGHAT, CDR2 FQDESV (reference sequence). Trimming cost V 1 base and J 0 bases, with 6 bases left between them. The CDR3 runs 14 residues. The CDR3 DNA reads TGTGCCAGCAGCTTAGAGGCAGTGAACACTGAAGCTTTCTTT. This encodes CASSLEAVNTEAFF.

V and J are TRBV19 and TRBJ2-1, with D tentatively TRBD2 (6 bases). The V and J ends lost 8 bases and 3 bases respectively, with 17 bases between them. The CDR3 is made up of 15 amino acids. Germline CDR1 LNHDA, CDR2 SQIVND (reference sequence). The CDR3 here is CASSHRGSLYNEQFF. Here the CDR3 DNA reads TGTGCCAGTTCACACCGGGGGAGCCTCTACAATGAGCAGTTCTTC.

The rearrangement uses TRBV29-1 and TRBJ2-1; D not certain. The CDR3 sequence is 12 residues long. Trimming cost V 4 bases and J 5 bases, with 9 bases left between them. Germline V gene lookup returns CDR1 SQVTM and CDR2 ANQGSEA. The CDR3 is CSVVYVNNEQFF. The DNA for the CDR3 is TGCAGCGTTGTGTATGTAAACAATGAGCAGTTCTTC.

This sequence joins TRBV5-1 and TRBJ1-2; D ambiguous. This CDR3 is 12 amino acids long. V lost 1 base, J lost 5 bases, and 6 bases lay in between. Germline V gene lookup returns CDR1 SGHRS and CDR2 YFSETQ. The CDR3 DNA is TGCGCCAGCAGCTTGTACAGTTATGGCTACACCTTC. This gives the protein CASSLYSYGYTF.

The chain combines TRBV4-2 with TRBJ2-3; TRBD2 matches 10 bases. The CDR3 spans 17 residues. Germline-derived CDR1 and CDR2 are LGHNA and YNFKEQ. J gave up 5 bases and V 4 bases, and 12 bases lay outside the gene matches. CDR3 coding DNA: TGTGCCAGCAGCCCCTCGAGGAGCGGGAGGGCCATAGATACGCAGTATTTT. Translated, it gives CASSPSRSGRAIDTQYF.

The rearrangement uses TRBV7-2 and TRBJ1-3, with 10 bases matching TRBD1. The CDR3 is 18 residues long. The J segment lost 2 bases and the V segment lost 2 bases, leaving 9 bases of the junction unmatched. The germline gives CDR1 SGHTA, CDR2 FQGNSA. CDR3 coding DNA: TGTGCCAGCAGCTTAAAACCCGGGACAGGGGCGGCTGGAAACACCATATATTTT. It specifies CASSLKPGTGAAGNTIYF.

The table lists this clone with a count of one. The rearrangement joins TRBV6-1 to TRBJ2-3; D is possibly TRBD1 (5 bases). The CDR3 extends over 13 amino acids. Germline values: CDR1 MNHNS, CDR2 SASEGT. Trimming took 4 bases from V and 5 from J, leaving 10 bases between them. The CDR3 region has the DNA TGTGCCAGCAGTGCCGAAAGGGGAGATACGCAGTATTTT. This gives the protein CASSAERGDTQYF.

By share of the sample, this clone is medium-sized. This chain links TRBV21-1 with TRBJ2-1; the D call TRBD2 from the table was never checked on the DNA. TRBV21-1 is deemed a pseudogene. This CDR3 contains 15 residues. CDR3 coding DNA: TGTGCCAGCAGCTTAACTAGCGGGGTTTACAATGAGCAGTTCTTC. Its protein is CASSLTSGVYNEQFF.

The chain links TRBV4-3 to TRBJ1-1; 9 bases align to TRBD1. The CDR3 spans 15 residues. The ends lost 4 bases at V and 1 base at J; junction bases unmatched: 4. Germline CDR1 reads LGHNA; CDR2 reads YSLEER. This CDR3 is CASSRTGAKNTEAFF. Written as DNA, the CDR3 is TGCGCCAGCAGCCGGACAGGGGCAAAGAACACTGAAGCTTTCTTT.

The genes are TRBV9 and TRBJ2-5; 9 bases fit TRBD2. The CDR3 has 15 residues. The germline V gene encodes CDR1 SGDLS and CDR2 YYNGEE. Trimming removed 4 bases from V and 1 base from J; junction bases left unmatched: 5. The CDR3 here is CASSPISGGQETQYF. The CDR3, as DNA: TGTGCCAGCAGCCCCATTAGCGGGGGCCAAGAGACCCAGTACTTC.

The rearrangement uses TRBV19 and TRBJ2-7; 7 bases align to TRBD2. The CDR3 runs 15 residues. The V gene's germline CDR1 is LNHDA and CDR2 SQIVND (reference sequence). V lost 4 bases, J lost 3 bases, and 9 bases stayed unmatched. The CDR3 sequence: CASSTSGGPIYEQYF. The CDR3 bases are TGTGCCAGTAGTACTTCGGGGGGACCTATCTACGAGCAGTACTTC.

The chain links TRBV7-9 to TRBJ1-5; D is unclear. The germline CDR1 and CDR2 sequences are SEHNR and FQNEAQ (reference sequence). The V and J ends lost 4 bases and 0 bases respectively, with 4 bases between them. This CDR3 comprises 13 residues. The CDR3, as DNA: TGTGCCAGCAGCTCCTATAGCAATCAGCCCCAGCATTTT. Protein product: CASSSYSNQPQHF.

This chain joins TRBV29-1 and TRBJ2-3; 10 nucleotides agree with TRBD1. From germline, CDR1 is SQVTM and CDR2 ANQGSEA. J lost 5 bases, V lost 6 bases, and 2 bases had no gene match. The CDR3 consists of 12 residues. The CDR3 reads CSVGQGGDTQYF. CDR3 DNA sequence: TGCAGCGTCGGACAGGGGGGAGATACGCAGTATTTT.

The rearrangement uses TRBV15 and TRBJ2-3, with 7 bases fitting TRBD2. V was clipped by 0 bases and J by 13 bases; unmatched bases: 7. The CDR3 extends over 13 amino acids. Germline assignment: CDR1 LNHNV and CDR2 YYDKDF (reference sequence). DNA of the CDR3: TGTGCCACCAGCAGAGATTCAGCGCGGGAGAAGTATTTT. This codes for CATSRDSAREKYF.